Following are 18 T cell receptor beta chains from one sample sequenced in a study of cytomegalovirus exposure and HLA in healthy donors. Researchers ran the PCR with 60 Vbeta and 13 Jbeta primers. Libraries were prepared by immunoSEQ multiplex PCR; TCRdb keeps only in-frame clonotypes and omits some of them. This sample has some 120,000 clones, with 79% found just once. The sequenced sample consisted of PBMCs. Receptors were obtained from a man between 18 and 29 years old in good health and CMV-seronegative.

DNA of the CDR3: TGCAGTGCTAGGGACTATGAGCAGTTCTTC. This translates into CSARDYEQFF. The rearrangement links TRBV20-1 to TRBJ2-1; maybe TRBD2 (5 bases). This CDR3 contains 10 residues. CDR1 is DFQATT, CDR2 SNEGSKA, per germline (reference sequence). With 3 bases removed from V and 8 bases from J, the gap between germline ends came to 5 bases.

The chain is built from TRBV19 and TRBJ2-6, with a weak D call TRBD2 (6 bases). V was pared by 3 bases and J by 0 bases, with 6 bases between. There are 15 residues in the CDR3. The germline CDR1 and CDR2 sequences are LNHDA and SQIVND (reference sequence). CDR3 DNA: TGTGCCAGTAGTATCGGGGGCTCTGGGGCCAACGTCCTGACTTTC. Amino acid sequence: CASSIGGSGANVLTF.

This rearrangement joins TRBV7-9 to TRBJ2-1, with TRBD2 matching over 8 bases. Germline values: CDR1 SEHNR, CDR2 FQNEAQ (reference sequence). V was clipped by 5 bases and J by 3 bases; unmatched bases: 9. The CDR3 has 16 amino acids. The CDR3, as DNA: TGTGCCAGCAGCCCGCCGGGTAGCGGGAACTACAATGAGCAGTTCTTC. The encoded protein is CASSPPGSGNYNEQFF.

The chain combines TRBV15 with TRBJ2-7; weak D call: TRBD2 (7 bases). Trimming removed 2 bases at V and 3 bases at J, with 11 bases between. The germline V gene encodes CDR1 LNHNV and CDR2 YYDKDF (reference sequence). The CDR3 has 14 amino acids. The CDR3 region has the DNA TGTGCCACCAGCAGACACAGGGAGGGCTACGAGCAGTACTTC. The encoded protein is CATSRHREGYEQYF. Looking up the rest from reference TRBV15 and TRBJ2-7 gives the full variable domain: DAMVIQNPRYQVTQFGKPVTLSCSQTLNHNVMYWYQQKSSQAPKLLFHYYDKDFNNEADTPDNFQSRRPNTSFCFLDIRSPGLGDTAMYLCATSRHREGYEQYFGPGTRLTVT.

There are a few counts of this clone. V gene TRBV11-1 combines with J gene TRBJ1-1; TRBD1 might be the D (5 bases). The V gene lost 5 bases and the J gene lost 1 base, with 8 bases spanning the gap. This CDR3 has 13 amino acids. The V gene's germline CDR1 is SGHAT and CDR2 FQDESV (reference sequence). The CDR3: CASSLDTNTEAFF. The CDR3 bases are TGTGCCAGCAGCCTGGACACGAACACTGAAGCTTTCTTT.

The chain joins TRBV29-1 to TRBJ2-1; D is possibly TRBD1 (5 bases). CDR3 length equals 13 residues. The V end was cut by 2 bases, the J end by 6 bases, with 11 bases between. Germline V CDR1 and CDR2: SQVTM, ANQGSEA. CDR3 residues: CSVELGRLNEQFF. The CDR3 bases are TGCAGCGTTGAATTGGGGCGGCTCAATGAGCAGTTCTTC.

The chain employs TRBV11-2 and TRBJ1-1, with TRBD1 matching 12 bases. The CDR3 spans 18 residues. With V trimmed by 5 bases and J by 5 bases, 15 bases remained unmatched. Germline values: CDR1 SGHAT, CDR2 FQNNGV. This CDR3 is CASSPQPGTGGGRTEAFF. The CDR3 nucleotides are TGTGCCAGCAGCCCTCAACCCGGGACAGGGGGCGGACGGACTGAAGCTTTCTTT.

This clone was counted a few times. The chain uses TRBV9 and TRBJ2-1; TRBD2 aligns across 11 bases. CDR3 length equals 14 residues. Germline V gene sequence: CDR1 SGDLS, CDR2 YYNGEE. After removal of 2 bases from V and 5 bases from J, the junction contained 0 bases not matched to a gene. The CDR3 DNA is TGTGCCAGCAGCGTGGGACTAGCGGACAATGAGCAGTTCTTC. Its protein is CASSVGLADNEQFF.

The chain uses TRBV5-1 and TRBJ2-3; 8 bases fit TRBD2. The germline V gene has CDR1 SGHRS and CDR2 YFSETQ. J lost 2 bases, V lost 4 bases, and 9 bases had no gene match. CDR3 length equals 16 residues. CDR3 nucleotides: TGCGCCAGCAGCCTCGGACTAGCACGAAACACAGATACGCAGTATTTT. Residues: CASSLGLARNTDTQYF. Together with reference TRBV5-1 and TRBJ2-3, the CDR3 gives the full variable domain: KAGVTQTPRYLIKTRGQQVTLSCSPISGHRSVSWYQQTPGQGLQFLFEYFSETQRNKGNFPGRFSGRQFSNSRSEMNVSTLELGDSALYLCASSLGLARNTDTQYFGPGTRLTVL.

The chain is built from TRBV10-3 and TRBJ2-1, with 8 bases matching TRBD2. The CDR3 runs to 18 residues. Germline V CDR1 and CDR2: ENHRY, SYGVKD. The J segment lost 2 bases and the V segment lost 0 bases, leaving 9 bases of the junction unmatched. CDR3: CAISESKGLGVTYNEQFF. The CDR3 coding sequence is TGTGCCATCAGTGAGTCGAAGGGACTAGGAGTAACCTACAATGAGCAGTTCTTC.

The J gene is TRBJ1-1, the V gene TRBV5-1; possible D gene TRBD1, 5 bases. Trimming stripped 1 base from V and 4 bases from J, with 11 bases between. CDR1 and CDR2 (germline): SGHRS, YFSETQ. CDR3 length equals 14 residues. The CDR3 bases are TGCGCCAGCAGCTTGCGTTGGGGGGGCACTGAAGCTTTCTTT. As protein: CASSLRWGGTEAFF.

On this clone: One end of the junction does not line up with germline, which may come from a read error. The J gene is TRBJ2-7, the V gene TRBV7-2, with 14 nucleotides matching TRBD2. The CDR3 contains 12 residues. CDR1 is SGHTA and CDR2 is FQGNSA in the germline V gene. The DNA for the CDR3 is TGTGCCAGCAGCTCCGGGACTAGCGGGGGTGCCTTC. It encodes CASSSGTSGGAF.

This sequence joins TRBV5-8 and TRBJ2-3; D is undetermined. The ends were cut back, 0 bases at V and 1 base at J, with 15 bases in the middle. This CDR3 comprises 17 residues. CDR1 and CDR2 from the germline V gene are SGHTS and YDEGEE. The chain's CDR3 is CASSLAKGSRGTDTQYF. The CDR3 DNA follows: TGTGCCAGCAGCTTGGCGAAAGGATCTCGGGGCACAGATACGCAGTATTTT.

This sequence joins TRBV23-1 and TRBJ2-7; 11 bases line up with TRBD2. TRBV23-1 is noted as an ORF with a role that remains uncertain. The CDR3 loop spans 17 amino acids. The ends lost 2 bases at V and 1 base at J; junction bases unmatched: 7. Written as DNA, the CDR3 is TGCGCCAGCAGTCAAGGTCTAGCGGGAGGCTCGTCCTACGAGCAGTACGTC. Protein sequence: CASSQGLAGGSSYEQYV.

This sequence joins TRBV30 and TRBJ2-1, with 11 bases aligning to TRBD2. The germline V gene encodes CDR1 GTSNPN and CDR2 SVGIG (reference sequence). The CDR3 consists of 14 residues. With 5 bases clipped from V and 6 bases from J, the junction kept 6 bases outside the gene matches. The CDR3 region is CAWAGLAGGNEQFF. CDR3 nucleotide sequence: TGTGCCTGGGCCGGCCTAGCGGGAGGCAATGAGCAGTTCTTC. The complete variable domain, with remaining parts taken from reference TRBV30 and TRBJ2-1, reads SQTIHQWPATLVQPVGSPLSLECTVEGTSNPNLYWYRQAAGRGLQLLFYSVGIGQISSEVPQNLSASRPQDRQFILSSKKLLLSDSGFYLCAWAGLAGGNEQFFGPGTRLTVL.

This chain joins TRBV6-5 and TRBJ1-1, with TRBD1 identical over 10 bases. CDR3 size: 15 residues. Germline-derived CDR1 and CDR2 are MNHEY and SVGAGI. Germline trimming cut 6 bases from V and 7 bases from J; bases unmatched to any gene: 11. CDR3 sequence: CASRPDRGRRDEAFF. The CDR3 coding sequence is TGTGCCAGCAGACCAGACAGGGGGCGAAGGGATGAAGCTTTCTTT.

V gene TRBV7-3 combines with J gene TRBJ2-2; 8 bases agree with TRBD2. CDR1 is SGHTA and CDR2 is FQGTGA in the germline V gene. With 5 bases clipped from V and 5 bases from J, the junction kept 7 bases outside the gene matches. The CDR3 length is 15 residues. DNA of the CDR3: TGTGCCAGCAGCGCCAGGGCTAGCGGGACCGGGGAGCTGTTTTTT. Its translation: CASSARASGTGELFF.

The rearrangement joins TRBV18 to TRBJ2-1; D unresolved. In germline, CDR1 is KGHSH, CDR2 LQKENI. CDR3 length equals 14 residues. The germline V and J ends were trimmed by 6 bases and 2 bases, with 11 bases remaining between them. The CDR3 loop is CASSDLEPYNEQFF. As DNA, the CDR3 is TGTGCCAGCTCCGACCTAGAACCCTACAATGAGCAGTTCTTC.